Given below is one T cell receptor beta chain in context. Its antigen is undetermined. The data are from a study of Ad26.COV2.S vaccination and SARS-CoV-2 variants. The study's findings and limits: Measures of TCR breadth and depth may have fallen short of total T cell responses.

The treatment was: 19 received Ad26.COV2.S at low or high dose, single or two shots; 5 received placebo; per-sample allocation not given. Specimen acquisition occurred on day 63 following the initial vaccine or placebo injection. Aged 18-55 years, donor was enrolled in Boston around 2020. The CDR3 sequence is 17 residues long. The germline gives CDR1 LGHNA, CDR2 YNFKEQ. Germline trimming cut 1 base from V and 8 bases from J; bases unmatched to any gene: 6. TCRdb keeps only in-frame clones here, not all; method: immunoSEQ multiplex PCR. The sample has more than 300,000 clones, approximately 90% seen once.

The origin of this receptor is a person aged 18 to 65 who received the Ad26.COV2.S COVID-19 vaccine or a placebo. The material was peripheral blood, obtained in a trial of Ad26.COV2.S vaccine versus placebo. The rearrangement uses TRBV4-2 and TRBJ2-1, with 15 bases fitting TRBD2. CDR3 sequence reads: CASSQGTSGGARDEQFF. The CDR3 coding sequence is TGTGCCAGCAGCCAAGGGACTAGCGGGGGGGCCAGAGATGAGCAGTTCTTC.